The clone carrying this T cell receptor beta chain came up a few times. Sequenced by immunoSEQ multiplex PCR; TCRdb stores in-frame clones only, minus some. The table has about 370,000 clones, around 87% seen once. CDR3 length: 15 amino acids. After removal of 5 bases from V and 6 bases from J, the junction contained 10 bases not matched to a gene. CDR1 and CDR2 from the germline V gene are MNHEY and SVGAGI. Patients at the Seattle site were enrolled during active infection and followed longitudinally. This specimen comes from a study of blood T cell repertoires in COVID-19. The wider study: Italy, Spain and the United States were the sources of the convalescent and acute COVID-19 samples. The analysed material was cDNA or gDNA that came from T cells, B-cell-depleted T cells, or PBMCs.

The receptor comes from a woman aged 25 to 39 with COVID-19, enrolled during active disease. V is TRBV6-5 and J is TRBJ2-1; 7 bases are shared with TRBD2. Sequencing used peripheral blood. The CDR3 here is CASSPSGLPSNEQFF. CDR3 bases: TGTGCCAGCAGTCCGTCGGGACTACCCTCCAATGAGCAGTTCTTC.